This record concerns one T cell receptor (beta chain) sequence. Its antigen is still unknown. The authors made TCR cDNA by 5'RACE template switching, adding a universal primer site and UMIs. TCRdb called the 5' RACE reads again in MiXCR, with one record for every CDR3 protein. The sample records a few hundred thousand distinct CDR3 sequences, about 15% being singletons. Germline CDR1 is LNHDA and CDR2 is SQIVND (reference sequence). V was pared by 5 bases and J by 0 bases, with 10 bases between. CDR3 length: 15 amino acids. This record comes from a study of T cells after yellow fever vaccination. Study results and caveats: The study re-detected most primary-vaccination clones after the booster (approximately 96% CD4, around 89% CD8). From the bulk population, abundant clonotypes could contaminate and appear within FACS-sorted repertoires.

The sample consisted of PBMCs, taken around 5 days after the first yellow fever vaccination. The chain carries TRBV19 and TRBJ2-2; weak D call: TRBD2 (6 bases). This sequence was found in a man in his late teens or twenties who received the YFV17D yellow fever vaccine. CDR3 amino acids: CASSVSGPNTGELFF. The CDR3 nucleotides are TGTGCCAGTAGTGTCAGCGGGCCGAACACCGGGGAGCTGTTTTTT.